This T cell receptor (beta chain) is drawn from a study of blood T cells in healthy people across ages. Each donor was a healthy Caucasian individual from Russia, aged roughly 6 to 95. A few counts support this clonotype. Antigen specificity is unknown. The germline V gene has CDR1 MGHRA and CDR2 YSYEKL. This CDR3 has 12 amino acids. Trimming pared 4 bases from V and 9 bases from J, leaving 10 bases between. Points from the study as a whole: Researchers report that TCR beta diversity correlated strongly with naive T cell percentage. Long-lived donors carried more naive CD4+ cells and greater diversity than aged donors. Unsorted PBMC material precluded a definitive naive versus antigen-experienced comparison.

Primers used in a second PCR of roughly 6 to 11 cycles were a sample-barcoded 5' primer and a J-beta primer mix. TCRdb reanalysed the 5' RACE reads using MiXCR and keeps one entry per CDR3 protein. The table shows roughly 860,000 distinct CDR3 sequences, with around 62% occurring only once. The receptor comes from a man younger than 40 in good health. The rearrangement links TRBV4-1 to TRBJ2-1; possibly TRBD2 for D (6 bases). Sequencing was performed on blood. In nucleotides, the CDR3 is TGCGCCAGCAGCCCGGTCGGGAGTGAGCAGTTCTTC. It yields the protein CASSPVGSEQFF.